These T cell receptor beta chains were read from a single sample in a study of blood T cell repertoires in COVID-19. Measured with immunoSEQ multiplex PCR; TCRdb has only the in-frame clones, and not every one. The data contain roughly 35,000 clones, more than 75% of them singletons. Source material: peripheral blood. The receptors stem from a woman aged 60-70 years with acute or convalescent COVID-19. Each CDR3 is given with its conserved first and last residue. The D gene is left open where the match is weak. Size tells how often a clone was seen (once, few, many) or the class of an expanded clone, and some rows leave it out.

CDR3nt: TGTGCCAGCAGCGTAGGAGGTGGGGATACGCAGTATTTT
CDR3aa: CASSVGGGDTQYF
v_gene: TRBV9
j_gene: TRBJ2-3
len: 13
abundance: .
d_gene: .

CDR3nt: TGTGCCTGGGGGACAGGGGTTTCAACTAATGAAAAACTGTTTTTT
CDR3aa: CAWGTGVSTNEKLFF
v_gene: TRBV30
j_gene: TRBJ1-4
len: 15
abundance: .
d_gene: TRBD1

CDR3nt: TGTGCCGGTGCAGGGGGCCCCAATCAGCCCCAGCATTTT
CDR3aa: CAGAGGPNQPQHF
v_gene: TRBV30
j_gene: TRBJ1-5
len: 13
abundance: .
d_gene: TRBD1

CDR3nt: TGTGCCAGTAGTATAGGGATTACGACAGGGCGGAACACCGGGGAGCTGTTTTTT
CDR3aa: CASSIGITTGRNTGELFF
v_gene: TRBV19
j_gene: TRBJ2-2
len: 18
abundance: .
d_gene: TRBD1

CDR3nt: TGTGCCAGCAGCTCCTCCACAGATACGCAGTATTTT
CDR3aa: CASSSSTDTQYF
v_gene: TRBV7-3
j_gene: TRBJ2-3
len: 12
abundance: .
d_gene: .

CDR3nt: TGCAGCGTAGTAGACAGGGGCCTCTCTGGGGCCAACGTCCTGACTTTC
CDR3aa: CSVVDRGLSGANVLTF
v_gene: TRBV29-1
j_gene: TRBJ2-6
len: 16
abundance: .
d_gene: TRBD1

CDR3nt: TGTGCCAGCAGCCCACCGGGACAACCATACGAGCAGTACTTC
CDR3aa: CASSPPGQPYEQYF
v_gene: TRBV7-9
j_gene: TRBJ2-7
len: 14
abundance: .
d_gene: .

CDR3nt: TGTGCCAGCAGACAGGTCATCTTCACTGAAGCTTTCTTT
CDR3aa: CASRQVIFTEAFF
v_gene: TRBV6-5
j_gene: TRBJ1-1
len: 13
abundance: .
d_gene: .

CDR3nt: TGTGCCAGCAGCCGACAGGGGGCCAGAGGAGCTTTCTTT
CDR3aa: CASSRQGARGAFF
v_gene: TRBV27
j_gene: TRBJ1-1
len: 13
abundance: few
d_gene: TRBD1

CDR3nt: TGTGCCAGCAGCCAATCTGTTGGTGGGAGGTACAATGAGCAGTTCTTC
CDR3aa: CASSQSVGGRYNEQFF
v_gene: TRBV16
j_gene: TRBJ2-1
len: 16
abundance: once
d_gene: .

CDR3nt: TGTGCCAGTAGTGTTGGGACTTTAGGCCAGCCCCAGCATTTT
CDR3aa: CASSVGTLGQPQHF
v_gene: TRBV19
j_gene: TRBJ1-5
len: 14
abundance: .
d_gene: .

CDR3nt: TGTGCCAGCTCACCTGGCCAGGCCAATCAGCCCCAGCATTTT
CDR3aa: CASSPGQANQPQHF
v_gene: TRBV18
j_gene: TRBJ1-5
len: 14
abundance: .
d_gene: .

CDR3nt: TGTGCCAGCAGCTCCGGGAAAGGGACCCAGTACTTC
CDR3aa: CASSSGKGTQYF
v_gene: TRBV13
j_gene: TRBJ2-5
len: 12
abundance: .
d_gene: .

CDR3nt: TGTGCCAGCAGTTACGGTGCGGGGCATGGCTACACCTTC
CDR3aa: CASSYGAGHGYTF
v_gene: TRBV6-5
j_gene: TRBJ1-2
len: 13
abundance: .
d_gene: .

CDR3nt: TGTGCCAGCACCCTTGGAGCGAACACTGAAGCTTTCTTT
CDR3aa: CASTLGANTEAFF
v_gene: TRBV6-5
j_gene: TRBJ1-1
len: 13
abundance: .
d_gene: .

CDR3nt: TGTGCCAGCAGCCCTCAGCCGGGACAGGGGTTTGGCTACACCTTC
CDR3aa: CASSPQPGQGFGYTF
v_gene: TRBV3-1/TRBV3-2
j_gene: TRBJ1-2
len: 15
abundance: .
d_gene: TRBD1

CDR3nt: TGTGCCAGCAGCCAAGACCCCTCTAGCGGGGGGAACACCGGGGAGCTGTTTTTT
CDR3aa: CASSQDPSSGGNTGELFF
v_gene: TRBV4-2
j_gene: TRBJ2-2
len: 18
abundance: .
d_gene: TRBD2

CDR3nt: TGTGCCAGCAGCTTTATACAGGGTCATATGAACACCGGGGAGCTGTTTTTT
CDR3aa: CASSFIQGHMNTGELFF
v_gene: TRBV7-9
j_gene: TRBJ2-2
len: 17
abundance: few
d_gene: .

CDR3nt: TGTGCCAGCAGCGTAACAGGGGGCGATGAAAAACTGTTTTTT
CDR3aa: CASSVTGGDEKLFF
v_gene: TRBV9
j_gene: TRBJ1-4
len: 14
abundance: .
d_gene: TRBD1

CDR3nt: TGTGCCAGTAGTCCTGGACTAGCGGGGGGCCGGGCCACCGGGGAGCTGTTTTTT
CDR3aa: CASSPGLAGGRATGELFF
v_gene: TRBV19
j_gene: TRBJ2-2
len: 18
abundance: .
d_gene: TRBD2